A selection of T cell receptor beta chains follows, all from one sample in a study of beta chain features in type 1 diabetes. The table came from immunoSEQ multiplex PCR; TCRdb's copy has only in-frame clones and leaves some out. The data hold a few hundred thousand clones, with 8.5% to 10% observed a single time. The sequencing sample was made of central memory CD4+ T cells from blood. These receptors all come from a man younger than 45 with type 1 diabetes. Each CDR3 is given with its conserved first and last residue. A D gene is named only where the DNA matches it firmly. The size entry is marked missing in some rows and otherwise reads once, few, many or a size class.

J gene: TRBJ1-1
V gene: TRBV4-3
clone size: few
D gene: -
CDR3 DNA: TGCGCCAGCAGCCTTAAGGGGGGCTTGGAAGCTTTCTTT
CDR3 protein: CASSLKGGLEAFF

J gene: TRBJ2-3
V gene: TRBV7-9
clone size: few
D gene: TRBD2
CDR3 DNA: TGTGCCAGCAGCCACAGCGGGAGGGCCCTTAATACGCAGTATTTT
CDR3 protein: CASSHSGRALNTQYF

J gene: TRBJ2-1
V gene: TRBV7-2
clone size: few
D gene: -
CDR3 DNA: TGTGCCAGCCCCACTCGGGCGGGAAGGGACAATGAGCAGTTCTTC
CDR3 protein: CASPTRAGRDNEQFF

J gene: TRBJ1-1
V gene: TRBV30
clone size: -
D gene: -
CDR3 DNA: TGTGCCTGGACGTCGGGGGGTACTGAAGCTTTCTTT
CDR3 protein: CAWTSGGTEAFF

J gene: TRBJ1-5
V gene: TRBV29-1
clone size: few
D gene: -
CDR3 DNA: TGCAGCGTTGAAGTAGGGGGTGGGGGGCCCCAGCATTTT
CDR3 protein: CSVEVGGGGPQHF

J gene: TRBJ1-2
V gene: TRBV5-1
clone size: once
D gene: -
CDR3 DNA: TGCGCCAGCCAAACGATGGTTGCGGTTGGTGGCTACACCTTC
CDR3 protein: CASQTMVAVGGYTF

J gene: TRBJ1-4
V gene: TRBV4-3
clone size: -
D gene: -
CDR3 DNA: TGCGCCAGCAGCTTAGGGGACACCGAAAAACTGTTTTTT
CDR3 protein: CASSLGDTEKLFF

J gene: TRBJ2-3
V gene: TRBV10-1
clone size: -
D gene: TRBD1
CDR3 DNA: TGCGCCAGCAGTGAGCGGACAGGGGGCGCAGATACGCAGTATTTT
CDR3 protein: CASSERTGGADTQYF

J gene: TRBJ1-1
V gene: TRBV6-1
clone size: few
D gene: -
CDR3 DNA: TGTGCCAGCAACGTGCGCGAAGGGGCTGAAGCTTTCTTT
CDR3 protein: CASNVREGAEAFF

J gene: TRBJ1-5
V gene: TRBV19
clone size: -
D gene: -
CDR3 DNA: TGTGCCAGTAGCGACAGCCTAAACAATCAGCCCCAGCATTTT
CDR3 protein: CASSDSLNNQPQHF

J gene: TRBJ1-5
V gene: TRBV18
clone size: medium-sized
D gene: -
CDR3 DNA: TGTGCCAGCTCAAACATTACAGGGAAGTATAGCAATCAGCCCCAGCATTTT
CDR3 protein: CASSNITGKYSNQPQHF

J gene: TRBJ1-4
V gene: TRBV6-1
clone size: -
D gene: -
CDR3 DNA: TGTGCCAGCAGTGAGCGGTACAGGGTTGAAAAACTGTTTTTT
CDR3 protein: CASSERYRVEKLFF

J gene: TRBJ2-7
V gene: TRBV18
clone size: few
D gene: -
CDR3 DNA: TGTGCCAGCTCACCTTCCCCTGGGGAGCAGTACTTC
CDR3 protein: CASSPSPGEQYF

J gene: TRBJ2-5
V gene: TRBV5-1
clone size: -
D gene: TRBD2
CDR3 DNA: TGCGCCAGCAGCCCCACTAGCGGGAGCGAAGAGACCCAGTACTTC
CDR3 protein: CASSPTSGSEETQYF

J gene: TRBJ2-7
V gene: TRBV28
clone size: many
D gene: -
CDR3 DNA: TGTGCCAGCAAATTGGGTCTGGGGGGCTACGAGCAGTACTTC
CDR3 protein: CASKLGLGGYEQYF